Below are 8 T cell receptor beta chains sequenced from a single sample in a study of blood T cell repertoires in COVID-19. Some clones are missing from TCRdb's copy, which holds only in-frame ones; the method was immunoSEQ multiplex PCR. Of approximately 150,000 clones listed, 80% are singletons. Sequencing was done on a sample of peripheral blood. The receptors originated from a man between 65 and 80 years old who had recovered from COVID-19.

This CDR3 reads CASSLQGEENGYTF. The CDR3 region has the DNA TGTGCCAGCAGCTTACAGGGTGAGGAGAATGGCTACACCTTC. The chain is built from TRBV5-8 and TRBJ1-2; possibly TRBD1 for D (6 bases). CDR3 size: 14 residues. Trimming cost V 2 bases and J 6 bases, with 14 bases left between them. Germline CDR1 reads SGHTS; CDR2 reads YDEGEE.

The CDR3 reads CASSLGTSGRARETQYF. CDR3 sequence (DNA): TGTGCCAGCAGCTTAGGTACTAGCGGGAGGGCCCGAGAGACCCAGTACTTC. J is TRBJ2-5 and V is TRBV11-2, with 13 bases fitting TRBD2. Per the germline V gene, CDR1 is SGHAT and CDR2 is FQNNGV. Trimming at V came to 1 base and at J to 4 bases, leaving 6 bases not matched to a gene. This CDR3 has 17 residues.

The genes are TRBV7-9 and TRBJ2-2; D is possibly TRBD2 (5 bases). V shed 1 base and J shed 4 bases, with 16 bases lying between them. Per the germline V gene, CDR1 is SEHNR and CDR2 is FQNEAQ (reference sequence). The CDR3 has 17 amino acids. The CDR3 DNA follows: TGTGCCAGCAGCTTAGAAGAGGGCCTCCACTCCACCGGGGAGCTGTTTTTT. Translating gives CASSLEEGLHSTGELFF.

The chain recombines TRBV11-3 with TRBJ1-1; unclear D gene. Germline loops: CDR1 SGHNT, CDR2 YENEEA. Trimming shortened V by 5 bases and J by 4 bases, and 11 bases separated the two germline ends. The CDR3 is 13 amino acids. The CDR3 region has the DNA TGTGCCAGCAGCCAAGGACTGAGCACTGAAGCTTTCTTT. Residues: CASSQGLSTEAFF.

This chain links TRBV19 with TRBJ2-1; TRBD2 is a possible D gene (6 bases). There are 14 residues in the CDR3. Germline lookup yields CDR1 LNHDA and CDR2 SQIVND (reference sequence). V dropped 9 bases and J dropped 4 bases, with 16 bases sitting between them. CDR3 sequence reads: CASRPGLGYNEQFF. The CDR3 coding sequence is TGTGCCAGCAGGCCGGGACTGGGTTACAATGAGCAGTTCTTC.

The CDR3: CASSLTGVPTDTQYF. As DNA, the CDR3 is TGTGCCAGCAGCTTGACGGGGGTCCCCACAGATACGCAGTATTTT. V gene TRBV7-2 combines with J gene TRBJ2-3, with D perhaps TRBD2 (6 bases). This CDR3 has 15 residues. The germline CDR1 and CDR2 sequences are SGHTA and FQGNSA. Between the trimmed V and J ends, which lost 3 bases and 2 bases, there was a span of 12 bases.

This clone was observed a single time. The V and J genes are TRBV27 and TRBJ2-1; 9 bases fit TRBD2. V lost 6 bases, J lost 3 bases, and 9 bases stayed unmatched. The CDR3 has 16 amino acids. CDR1 and CDR2 from the germline V gene are MNHEY and SMNVEV (reference sequence). The CDR3 sequence: CASSYISGSLYNEQFF. The CDR3 nucleotides are TGTGCCAGCAGCTATATTAGCGGGAGCCTCTACAATGAGCAGTTCTTC.

The rearrangement uses TRBV27 and TRBJ2-7, with D possibly matching TRBD2 (7 bases). The V end was cut by 10 bases, the J end by 6 bases, with 19 bases between. Per the germline V gene, CDR1 is MNHEY and CDR2 is SMNVEV (reference sequence). This CDR3 comprises 13 residues. The CDR3 spells CATRDRGASEQYF. The DNA for the CDR3 is TGTGCCACCCGAGATCGGGGGGCAAGCGAGCAGTACTTC.